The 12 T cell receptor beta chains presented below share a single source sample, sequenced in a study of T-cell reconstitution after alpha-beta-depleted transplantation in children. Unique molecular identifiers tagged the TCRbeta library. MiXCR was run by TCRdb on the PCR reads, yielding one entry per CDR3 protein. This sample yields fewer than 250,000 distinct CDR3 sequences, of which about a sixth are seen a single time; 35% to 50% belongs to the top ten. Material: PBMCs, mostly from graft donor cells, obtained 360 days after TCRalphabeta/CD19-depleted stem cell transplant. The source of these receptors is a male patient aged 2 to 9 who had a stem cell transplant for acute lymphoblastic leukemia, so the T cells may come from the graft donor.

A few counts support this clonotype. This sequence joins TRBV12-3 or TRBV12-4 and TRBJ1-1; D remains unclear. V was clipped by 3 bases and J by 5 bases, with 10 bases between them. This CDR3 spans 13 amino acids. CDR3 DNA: TGTGCCAGCAGTTTCCAGGTAGATACTGAAGCTTTCTTT. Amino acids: CASSFQVDTEAFF.

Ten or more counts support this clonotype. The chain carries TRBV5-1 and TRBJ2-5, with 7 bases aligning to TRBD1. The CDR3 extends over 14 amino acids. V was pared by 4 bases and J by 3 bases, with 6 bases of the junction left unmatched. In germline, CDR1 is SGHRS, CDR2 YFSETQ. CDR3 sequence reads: CASSQTQGEETQYF. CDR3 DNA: TGCGCCAGCAGCCAAACTCAGGGGGAAGAGACCCAGTACTTC.

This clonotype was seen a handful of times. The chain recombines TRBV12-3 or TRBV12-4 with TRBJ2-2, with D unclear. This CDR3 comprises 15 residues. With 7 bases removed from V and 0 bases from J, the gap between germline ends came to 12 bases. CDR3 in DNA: TGTGCCAGCACCCGCCAAGACCCGAACACCGGGGAGCTGTTTTTT. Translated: CASTRQDPNTGELFF.

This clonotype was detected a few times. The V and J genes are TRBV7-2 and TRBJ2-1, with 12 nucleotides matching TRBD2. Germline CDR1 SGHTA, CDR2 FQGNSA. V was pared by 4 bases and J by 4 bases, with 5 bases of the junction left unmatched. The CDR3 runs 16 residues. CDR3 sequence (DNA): TGTGCCAGCAGCTCCTGGACTAGCGGGGAGTACAATGAGCAGTTCTTC. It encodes CASSSWTSGEYNEQFF.

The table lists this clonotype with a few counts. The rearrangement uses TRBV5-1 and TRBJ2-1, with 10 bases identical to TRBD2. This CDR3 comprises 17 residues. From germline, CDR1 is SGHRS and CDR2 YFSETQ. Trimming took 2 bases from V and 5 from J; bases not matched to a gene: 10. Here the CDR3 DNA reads TGCGCCAGCAGCTTTTTTCTCGGGACTAGCGCAAACAATGAGCAGTTCTTC. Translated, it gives CASSFFLGTSANNEQFF. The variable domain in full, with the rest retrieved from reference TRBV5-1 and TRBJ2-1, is KAGVTQTPRYLIKTRGQQVTLSCSPISGHRSVSWYQQTPGQGLQFLFEYFSETQRNKGNFPGRFSGRQFSNSRSEMNVSTLELGDSALYLCASSFFLGTSANNEQFFGPGTRLTVL.

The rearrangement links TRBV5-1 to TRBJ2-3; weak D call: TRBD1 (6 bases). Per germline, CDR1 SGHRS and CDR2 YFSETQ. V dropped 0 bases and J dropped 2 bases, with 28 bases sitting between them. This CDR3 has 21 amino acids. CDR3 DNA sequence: TGCGCCAGCAGCTTGGAGCCTTTGATGCCAGGGGTCCCGATCCTCACAGATACGCAGTATTTT. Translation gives CASSLEPLMPGVPILTDTQYF.

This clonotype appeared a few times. Written as DNA, the CDR3 is TGCAGTGCCCAAACCTCGGACGCTCCCGGCCATGGCTACACCTTC. Amino acids: CSAQTSDAPGHGYTF. This chain links TRBV20-1 with TRBJ1-2; D is uncertain. V was clipped by 6 bases and J by 6 bases, with 23 bases between them. The germline CDR1 and CDR2 sequences are DFQATT and SNEGSKA (reference sequence). There are 15 residues in the CDR3.

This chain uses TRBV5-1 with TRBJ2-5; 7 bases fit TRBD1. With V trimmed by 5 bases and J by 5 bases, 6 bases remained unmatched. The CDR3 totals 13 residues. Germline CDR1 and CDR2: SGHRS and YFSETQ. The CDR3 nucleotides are TGCGCCAGCAGGACAGGGTCGGGTGAGACCCAGTACTTC. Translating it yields CASRTGSGETQYF. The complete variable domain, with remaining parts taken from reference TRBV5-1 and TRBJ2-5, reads KAGVTQTPRYLIKTRGQQVTLSCSPISGHRSVSWYQQTPGQGLQFLFEYFSETQRNKGNFPGRFSGRQFSNSRSEMNVSTLELGDSALYLCASRTGSGETQYFGPGTRLLVL.

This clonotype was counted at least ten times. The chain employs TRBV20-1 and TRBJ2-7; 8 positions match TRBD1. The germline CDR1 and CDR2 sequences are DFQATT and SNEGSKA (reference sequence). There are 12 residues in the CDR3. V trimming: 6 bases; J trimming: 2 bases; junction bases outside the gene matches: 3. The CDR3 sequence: CSALQGAYEQYF. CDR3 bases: TGCAGTGCGTTACAGGGGGCCTACGAGCAGTACTTC.

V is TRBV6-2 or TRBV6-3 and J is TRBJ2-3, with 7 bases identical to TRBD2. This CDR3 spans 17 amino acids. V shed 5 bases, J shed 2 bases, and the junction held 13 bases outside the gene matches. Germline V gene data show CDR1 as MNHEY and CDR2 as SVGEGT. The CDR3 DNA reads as TGTGCCAGCAGTCCTGGGACGTCGGGGGGACCCACAGATACGCAGTATTTT. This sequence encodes CASSPGTSGGPTDTQYF.

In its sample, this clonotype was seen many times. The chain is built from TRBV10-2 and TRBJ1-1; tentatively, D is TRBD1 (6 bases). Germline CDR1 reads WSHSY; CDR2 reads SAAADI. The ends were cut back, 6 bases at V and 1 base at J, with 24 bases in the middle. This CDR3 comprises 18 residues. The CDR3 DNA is TGCGCCAGCAGCCCCCCAAAAGCAGGGGAGGGTTGGAACACTGAAGCTTTCTTT. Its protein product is CASSPPKAGEGWNTEAFF.

For the CDR3, the DNA is TGTGCCAGCAGTGGTCTGGGACCGAGGGGCTCCTACGAGCAGTACTTC. It codes for CASSGLGPRGSYEQYF. The rearrangement links TRBV25-1 to TRBJ2-7; TRBD1 or TRBD2 may be the D gene (5 bases each). V was clipped by 4 bases and J by 0 bases, with 16 bases between them. The CDR3 is 16 residues long. Germline lookup yields CDR1 MGHDK and CDR2 SYGVNS.